This T cell receptor (beta chain) was observed in a study of blood T cells in healthy people across ages. Study-level information: About one barcoded beta molecule per two T cells was the capture yield of template switching.

The CDR3 extends over 17 amino acids. In germline, CDR1 is DFQATT, CDR2 SNEGSKA (reference sequence). V was clipped by 3 bases and J by 2 bases; unmatched bases: 9. Using a J-beta primer mix together with a sample-barcoded 5' primer, a second PCR was run for roughly 6 to 12 cycles. Each cDNA molecule received a tag from a template-switch adaptor that had 12 random nucleotides. One entry per CDR3 protein, called by TCRdb with MiXCR from the 5' RACE reads. The table has roughly 800,000 distinct CDR3 sequences, around 25% seen once. The sample was also linked to a second study, of T cells of mothers and their children. That paper states: Second-PCR amplification with M1S added sample barcodes and 2-4 random nucleotides. In unrelated and related pairs, TCR recombination output is shaped in a similar way by thymic selection.

The chain joins TRBV20-1 to TRBJ1-6, with 8 bases lining up with TRBD1. This TCR derives from a boy between 10 and 17 years old in good health. The sample was blood. The CDR3 DNA reads TGCAGTGCTAGGTGGCAGGGGGCGGGAGCCTATAATTCACCCCTCCACTTT. This translates into CSARWQGAGAYNSPLHF.